The 12 T cell receptor beta chains in this list originate from one sample, sequenced in a study of T-cell reconstitution after alpha-beta-depleted transplantation in children (dated by TCRdb to the mid-2010s). The library was built by means of PCR. Reads for this sample came from an Illumina HiSeq 2500. TCR libraries were prepared with molecular barcoding, using unique molecular identifiers to normalize TCRbeta repertoire quantification. TCRdb reworked the public reads: Q25 trimming with fastp, MiXCR clone assembly, productive beta chains retained. Every entry covers one CDR3 protein and lists the most common genes and DNA from its rows. Present in this sample are about 610,000 distinct CDR3 sequences, about 11% of which were seen just once. The top ten hold about 4.2% of the sample. Sample: PBMCs from the stem cell graft donor, taken from the stem cell graft. Receptor source: a human donor who donated a stem cell graft to a child with acute myeloid leukemia.

This clonotype was seen ten or more times. The chain joins TRBV7-8 to TRBJ2-7, with 11 bases lining up with TRBD2. The CDR3 has 14 residues. Germline assignment: CDR1 SGHVS and CDR2 FQNEAQ. The ends lost 6 bases at V and 3 bases at J; junction bases unmatched: 4. The CDR3: CASRPGTSGYEQYF. Written as DNA, the CDR3 is TGTGCCAGCAGACCCGGGACTAGCGGCTACGAGCAGTACTTC.

This clonotype has ten or more counts. The chain links TRBV20-1 to TRBJ1-4; 9 nucleotides align to TRBD1. Germline V CDR1 and CDR2: DFQATT, SNEGSKA (reference sequence). The trim removed 1 base at V and 7 bases at J, leaving 7 bases unmatched. This CDR3 is 15 amino acids long. In DNA form, the CDR3 reads TGCAGTGCTAGAGCCCTAACAGGGGGCGTTGAAAAACTGTTTTTT. Amino acid sequence: CSARALTGGVEKLFF.

The chain recombines TRBV4-3 with TRBJ2-2, with D hard to call. Germline CDR1 LGHNA, CDR2 YSLEER. The V gene lost 0 bases and the J gene lost 3 bases, with 17 bases spanning the gap. CDR3 length: 18 residues. The CDR3 DNA sequence: TGCGCCAGCAGCCAAGAGAGCCTCACCGGGCCAGACACCGGGGAGCTGTTTTTT. Its protein product is CASSQESLTGPDTGELFF.

This sequence joins TRBV5-1 and TRBJ2-7; D may be TRBD1 (9 bases). Germline CDR1 SGHRS, CDR2 YFSETQ. Trimming removed 3 bases at V and 3 bases at J, with 16 bases between. The CDR3 runs to 15 residues. This CDR3 reads CASSSGGTGIYEQYF. In DNA form, the CDR3 reads TGCGCCAGCAGCTCGGGGGGGACAGGGATCTACGAGCAGTACTTC.

The V gene is TRBV6-1, the J gene TRBJ2-7; 8 bases are a match to TRBD2. V shed 3 bases, J shed 2 bases, and the junction held 6 bases outside the gene matches. Germline CDR1 MNHNS, CDR2 SASEGT. This CDR3 comprises 15 residues. CDR3: CASSETSGSPYEQYF. CDR3 in DNA: TGTGCCAGCAGTGAGACAAGCGGGAGTCCCTACGAGCAGTACTTC.

The V and J genes are TRBV12-3 or TRBV12-4 and TRBJ1-5; D uncertain. V gave up 5 bases and J gave up 7 bases, with 9 bases separating them. The CDR3 spans 12 residues. The CDR3 loop reads CASSPRRQPQHF. The CDR3 bases are TGTGCCAGCAGTCCCCGGCGCCAGCCCCAGCATTTT.

The chain recombines TRBV28 with TRBJ2-5, with 7 bases identical to TRBD2. In germline, CDR1 is MDHEN, CDR2 SYDVKM. Trimming at V came to 4 bases and at J to 5 bases, leaving 10 bases not matched to a gene. The CDR3 runs 15 residues. The CDR3 spells CASSSLGGSHETQYF. The CDR3 region has the DNA TGTGCCAGCAGTTCCCTCGGCGGGAGCCACGAGACCCAGTACTTC.

The chain joins TRBV29-1 to TRBJ2-7; D not certain. The V and J ends lost 6 bases and 3 bases respectively, with 18 bases between them. The germline gives CDR1 SQVTM, CDR2 ANQGSEA. The CDR3 contains 14 residues. The CDR3 DNA is TGCAGCGTGGGGTACATAATGGGTAACTACGAGCAGTACTTC. Translated, it gives CSVGYIMGNYEQYF.

Only a few counts were recorded for this clonotype. This rearrangement joins TRBV12-3 or TRBV12-4 to TRBJ2-7; D gene uncertain. There are 12 residues in the CDR3. Trimming pared 6 bases from V and 4 bases from J, leaving 10 bases between. The CDR3 reads CASSKNTYEQYF. DNA for the CDR3: TGTGCCAGCAGCAAAAATACGTACGAGCAGTACTTC.

In this sample, this clonotype turned up many times. The V call is TRBV20-1, the J call TRBJ2-1, with D unclear. This CDR3 has 13 amino acids. Germline lookup yields CDR1 DFQATT and CDR2 SNEGSKA (reference sequence). The V end was cut by 1 base, the J end by 3 bases, with 7 bases between. In nucleotides, the CDR3 is TGCAGTGCTAGAGTTCTAAACTACAATGAGCAGTTCTTC. Protein product: CSARVLNYNEQFF.

This clonotype was recorded many times. This rearrangement joins TRBV20-1 to TRBJ2-1; TRBD2 might be the D (7 bases). Germline V gene data show CDR1 as DFQATT and CDR2 as SNEGSKA (reference sequence). Trimming removed 5 bases at V and 2 bases at J, with 13 bases between. The CDR3 totals 14 residues. CDR3 sequence reads: CSAGGGTTYNEQFF. The CDR3 nucleotides read TGCAGTGCTGGGGGCGGGACTACCTACAATGAGCAGTTCTTC.

This clonotype was seen repeatedly, ten times or more. The chain's CDR3 is CASSFGLAGGIQYF. In DNA form, the CDR3 reads TGTGCCAGCAGCTTCGGACTAGCGGGAGGCATTCAGTACTTC. The gene calls are TRBV7-9 and TRBJ2-4; 14 bases match TRBD2. This CDR3 has 14 residues. Germline assignment: CDR1 SEHNR and CDR2 FQNEAQ (reference sequence). After removal of 3 bases from V and 9 bases from J, the junction contained 1 base not matched to a gene.